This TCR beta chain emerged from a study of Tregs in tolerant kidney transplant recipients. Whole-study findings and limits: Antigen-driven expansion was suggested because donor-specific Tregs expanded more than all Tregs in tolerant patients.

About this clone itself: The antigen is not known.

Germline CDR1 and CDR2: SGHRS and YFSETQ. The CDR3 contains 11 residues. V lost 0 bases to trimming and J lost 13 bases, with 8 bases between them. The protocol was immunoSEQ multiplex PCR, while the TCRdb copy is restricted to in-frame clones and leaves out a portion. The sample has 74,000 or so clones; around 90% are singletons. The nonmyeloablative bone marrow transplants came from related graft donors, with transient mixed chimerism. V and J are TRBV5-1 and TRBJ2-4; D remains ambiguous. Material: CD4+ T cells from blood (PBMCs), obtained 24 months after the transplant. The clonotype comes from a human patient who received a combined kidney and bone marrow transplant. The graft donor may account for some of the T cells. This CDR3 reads CASSLAHKQYF. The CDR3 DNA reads TGCGCCAGCAGCTTGGCCCACAAACAGTACTTC. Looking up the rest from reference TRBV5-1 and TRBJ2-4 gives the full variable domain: KAGVTQTPRYLIKTRGQQVTLSCSPISGHRSVSWYQQTPGQGLQFLFEYFSETQRNKGNFPGRFSGRQFSNSRSEMNVSTLELGDSALYLCASSLAHKQYFGAGTRLSVL.